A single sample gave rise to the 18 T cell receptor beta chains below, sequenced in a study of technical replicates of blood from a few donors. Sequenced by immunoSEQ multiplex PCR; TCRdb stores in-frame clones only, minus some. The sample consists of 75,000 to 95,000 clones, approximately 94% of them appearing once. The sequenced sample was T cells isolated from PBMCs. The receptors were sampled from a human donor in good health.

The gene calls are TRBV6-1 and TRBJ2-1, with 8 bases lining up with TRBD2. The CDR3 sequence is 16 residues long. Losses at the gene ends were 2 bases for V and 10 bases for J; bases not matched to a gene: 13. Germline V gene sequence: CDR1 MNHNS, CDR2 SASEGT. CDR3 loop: CASSEMASGLLREQFF. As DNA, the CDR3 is TGTGCCAGCAGTGAAATGGCTAGCGGGCTACTCAGGGAGCAGTTCTTC.

CDR3 loop: CAISLRDRDTDTQYF. DNA for the CDR3: TGTGCCATCTCACTCCGGGACAGGGACACAGATACGCAGTATTTT. V is TRBV28 and J is TRBJ2-3; 9 positions match TRBD1. The CDR3 spans 15 residues. The V gene end was trimmed by 10 bases and the J gene end by 2 bases; junction bases not matched to a gene: 10. Germline V gene sequence: CDR1 MDHEN, CDR2 SYDVKM.

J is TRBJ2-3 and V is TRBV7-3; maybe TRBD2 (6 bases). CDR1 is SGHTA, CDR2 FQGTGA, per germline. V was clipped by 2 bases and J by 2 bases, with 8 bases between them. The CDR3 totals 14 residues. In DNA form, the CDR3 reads TGTGCCAGCAGCTTACGGACTATCACAGATACGCAGTATTTT. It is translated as CASSLRTITDTQYF.

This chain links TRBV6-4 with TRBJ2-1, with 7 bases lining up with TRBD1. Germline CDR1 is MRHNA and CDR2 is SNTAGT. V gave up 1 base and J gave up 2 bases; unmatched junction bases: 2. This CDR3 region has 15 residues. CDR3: CASSDFQGAYNEQFF. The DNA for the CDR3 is TGTGCCAGCAGTGACTTCCAGGGGGCCTACAATGAGCAGTTCTTC.

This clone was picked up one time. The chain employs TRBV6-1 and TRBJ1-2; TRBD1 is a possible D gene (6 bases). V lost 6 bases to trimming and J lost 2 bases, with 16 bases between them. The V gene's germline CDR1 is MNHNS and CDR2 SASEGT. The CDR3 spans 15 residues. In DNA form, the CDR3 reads TGTGCCAGCAGGGGATTAGGACAGACAAACTATGGCTACACCTTC. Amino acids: CASRGLGQTNYGYTF.

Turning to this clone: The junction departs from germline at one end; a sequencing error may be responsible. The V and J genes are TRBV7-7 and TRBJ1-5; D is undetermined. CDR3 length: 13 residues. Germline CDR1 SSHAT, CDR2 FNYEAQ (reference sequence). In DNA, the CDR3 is TGTGCTAGCAGCTTGACTTGGGATCAGCCCCAGCATTTT. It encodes CASSLTWDQPQHF.

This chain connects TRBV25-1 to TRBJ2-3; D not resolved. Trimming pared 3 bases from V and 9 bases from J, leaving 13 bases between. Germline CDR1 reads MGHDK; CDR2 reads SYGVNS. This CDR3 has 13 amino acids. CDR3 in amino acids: CASSEGALRTQYF. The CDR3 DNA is TGTGCCAGCAGTGAGGGCGCCCTTAGAACGCAGTATTTT.

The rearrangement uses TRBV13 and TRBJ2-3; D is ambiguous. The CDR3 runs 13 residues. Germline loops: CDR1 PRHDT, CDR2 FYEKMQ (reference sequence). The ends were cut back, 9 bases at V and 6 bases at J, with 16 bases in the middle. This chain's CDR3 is CASRSKGSDTQYF. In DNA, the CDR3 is TGTGCCAGTCGTAGCAAAGGCAGCGATACGCAGTATTTT.

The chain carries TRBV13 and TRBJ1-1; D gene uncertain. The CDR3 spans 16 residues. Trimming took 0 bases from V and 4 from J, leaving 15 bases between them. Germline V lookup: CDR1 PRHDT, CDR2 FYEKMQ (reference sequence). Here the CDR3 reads CASSLGLFGVPTEAFF. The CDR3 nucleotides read TGTGCCAGCAGCTTAGGCCTATTCGGGGTCCCCACTGAAGCTTTCTTT.

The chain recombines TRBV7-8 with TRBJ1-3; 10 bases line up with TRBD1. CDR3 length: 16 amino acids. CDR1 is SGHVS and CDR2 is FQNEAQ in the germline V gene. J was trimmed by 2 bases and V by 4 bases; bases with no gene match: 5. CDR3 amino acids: CASSSDRGSTGNTIYF. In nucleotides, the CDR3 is TGTGCCAGCAGCTCGGACAGGGGGAGTACTGGAAACACCATATATTTT. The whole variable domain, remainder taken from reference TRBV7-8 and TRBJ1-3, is GAGVSQSPRYKVAKRGQDVALRCDPISGHVSLFWYQQALGQGPEFLTYFQNEAQLDKSGLPSDRFFAERPEGSVSTLKIQRTQQEDSAVYLCASSSDRGSTGNTIYFGEGSWLTVV.

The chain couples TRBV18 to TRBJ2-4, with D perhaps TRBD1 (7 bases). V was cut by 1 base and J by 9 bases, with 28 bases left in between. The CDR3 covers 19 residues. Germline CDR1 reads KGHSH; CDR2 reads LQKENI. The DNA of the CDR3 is TGTGCCAGCTCACCACTACGTTATGCCCGGGACCCTCAGGGGGGCATTCAGTACTTC. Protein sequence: CASSPLRYARDPQGGIQYF.

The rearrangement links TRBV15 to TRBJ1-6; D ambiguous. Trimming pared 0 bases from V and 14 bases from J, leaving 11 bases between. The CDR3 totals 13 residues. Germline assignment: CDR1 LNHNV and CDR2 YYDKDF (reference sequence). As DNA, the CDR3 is TGTGCCACCAGCAGAGATTCGAGTTCGGCCCTCCACTTT. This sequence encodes CATSRDSSSALHF.

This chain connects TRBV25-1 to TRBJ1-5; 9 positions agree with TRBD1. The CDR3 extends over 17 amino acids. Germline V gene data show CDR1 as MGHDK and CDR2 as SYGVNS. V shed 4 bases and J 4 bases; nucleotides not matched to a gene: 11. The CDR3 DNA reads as TGTGCCAGCAGTGCAGATCGGACAGGGGCGTGGAATCAGCCCCAGCATTTT. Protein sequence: CASSADRTGAWNQPQHF.

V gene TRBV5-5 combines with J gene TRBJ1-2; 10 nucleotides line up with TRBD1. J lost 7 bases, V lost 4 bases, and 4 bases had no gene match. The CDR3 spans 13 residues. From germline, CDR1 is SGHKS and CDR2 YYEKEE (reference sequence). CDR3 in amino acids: CASSPGTGVGYTF. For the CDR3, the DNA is TGTGCCAGCAGCCCGGGGACAGGGGTTGGCTACACCTTC.

The CDR3 region is CASSPWTGMPNEKLFF. The CDR3 DNA follows: TGTGCCAGCAGCCCATGGACAGGGATGCCTAATGAAAAACTGTTTTTT. The chain combines TRBV14 with TRBJ1-4; 8 bases fit TRBD1. The J segment lost 3 bases and the V segment lost 4 bases, leaving 7 bases of the junction unmatched. This CDR3 comprises 16 residues. Germline values: CDR1 SGHDN, CDR2 FVKESK.

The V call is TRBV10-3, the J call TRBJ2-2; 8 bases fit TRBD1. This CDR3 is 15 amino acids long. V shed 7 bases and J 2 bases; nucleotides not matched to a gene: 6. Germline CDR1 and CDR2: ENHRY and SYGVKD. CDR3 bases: TGTGCCATCAACGACAGGGGTGGAAACACCGGGGAGCTGTTTTTT. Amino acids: CAINDRGGNTGELFF.

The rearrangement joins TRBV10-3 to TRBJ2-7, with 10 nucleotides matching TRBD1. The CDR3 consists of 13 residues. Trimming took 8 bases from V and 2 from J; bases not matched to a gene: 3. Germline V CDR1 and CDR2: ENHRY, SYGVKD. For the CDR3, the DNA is TGTGCCATCCGGGGACAGGGGACCTACGAGCAGTACTTC. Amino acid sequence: CAIRGQGTYEQYF.

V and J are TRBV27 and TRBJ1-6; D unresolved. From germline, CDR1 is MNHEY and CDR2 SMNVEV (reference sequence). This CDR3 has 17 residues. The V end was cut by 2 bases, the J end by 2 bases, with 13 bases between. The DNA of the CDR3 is TGTGCCAGCAGTTTAATCGGGGTGGGGACCTATAATTCACCCCTCCACTTT. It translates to CASSLIGVGTYNSPLHF.